Listed below are T cell receptor beta chains from one sample, sequenced in a study of blood T cell repertoires in COVID-19. The assay was immunoSEQ multiplex PCR, and TCRdb's table has in-frame clones only and misses some. The sample shows approximately 350,000 clones, roughly 90% of them seen only once. Sequenced: peripheral blood. The source is a man in his forties with acute or convalescent COVID-19. CDR3s include the opening cysteine and the closing phenylalanine or tryptophan. The D gene is left open where the match is weak. For some rows the clone size is stated as once, few or many, or as a class when expanded; others skip it.

>TRBJ1-4|-|-|TRBV5-8
CASSRLGILGEKLFF
TGTGCCAGCAGCCGGCTCGGGATCCTAGGGGAAAAACTGTTTTTT
>TRBJ2-7|-|-|TRBV28
CASRTFTFPGEQYF
TGTGCCAGCAGAACCTTTACTTTCCCGGGCGAGCAGTACTTC
>TRBJ2-7|-|-|TRBV20-1
CSASGQYEQYF
TGCAGTGCTAGCGGACAGTACGAGCAGTACTTC
>TRBJ1-1|-|-|TRBV9
CASSVASTGGTEAFF
TGTGCCAGCAGCGTAGCGTCGACGGGTGGCACTGAAGCTTTCTTT
>TRBJ1-3|-|-|TRBV19
CASSIAGQISGNTIYF
TGTGCCAGTAGTATAGCCGGACAGATCTCTGGAAACACCATATATTTT
>TRBJ2-3|TRBD1|-|TRBV5-1
CASSPQGVESTDTQYF
TGCGCCAGCAGCCCACAGGGGGTCGAAAGCACAGATACGCAGTATTTT
>TRBJ1-2|-|-|TRBV4-1
CASSQTPGHQGYTF
TGCGCCAGCAGCCAAACGCCGGGACACCAGGGCTACACCTTC
>TRBJ1-5|TRBD1|once|TRBV12-5
CASGLGTGSNQPQHF
TGTGCTAGTGGTTTGGGGACAGGCAGCAATCAGCCCCAGCATTTT
>TRBJ2-3|TRBD1|-|TRBV6-1
CASSAGGRWRTDTQYF
TGTGCCAGCAGTGCAGGGGGCAGGTGGCGCACAGATACGCAGTATTTT
>TRBJ1-2|-|-|TRBV28
CASEQGFNYGYTF
TGTGCCAGTGAACAGGGTTTCAACTATGGCTACACCTTC
>TRBJ1-2|-|-|TRBV6-5
CASSPYNYGYTF
TGTGCCAGCAGTCCCTATAACTATGGCTACACCTTC
>TRBJ1-1|-|-|TRBV5-1
CASSSQGTEAFF
TGCGCCAGCAGTTCCCAGGGCACTGAAGCTTTCTTT
>TRBJ2-2|-|-|TRBV6-5
CASSLVSGNTGELFF
TGTGCCAGCAGTCTCGTATCCGGGAACACCGGGGAGCTGTTTTTT
>TRBJ2-1|TRBD2|-|TRBV9
CASSTTVAGGHSYNEQFF
TGTGCCAGCAGCACCACCGTAGCGGGAGGGCATTCCTACAATGAGCAGTTCTTC
>TRBJ2-2|-|-|TRBV5-6
CASSLTESVGELFF
TGTGCCAGCAGCTTAACGGAGAGCGTGGGGGAGCTGTTTTTT
>TRBJ2-7|TRBD2|-|TRBV3-1/TRBV3-2
CASGGEDEQYF
TGTGCCAGCGGGGGGGAGGACGAGCAGTACTTC
>TRBJ2-5|-|-|TRBV4-1
CASSQVVAGQQETQYF
TGCGCCAGCAGCCAAGTGGTAGCAGGGCAACAAGAGACCCAGTACTTC
>TRBJ2-1|TRBD1|-|TRBV4-2
CASSPTMDRVGFEQFF
TGTGCCAGCAGCCCGACGATGGACAGGGTAGGGTTTGAGCAGTTCTTC
>TRBJ2-2|TRBD2|few|TRBV3-1/TRBV3-2
CASTSRGLGDTGELFF
TGTGCCAGCACTTCGCGGGGACTAGGGGACACCGGGGAGCTGTTTTTT
>TRBJ2-7|-|-|TRBV5-1
CASSPGNRVYEQYF
TGCGCCAGCAGCCCGGGAAACAGGGTATACGAGCAGTACTTC
>TRBJ1-1|TRBD1|few|TRBV19
CASSIMFRTGPPEAFF
TGTGCCAGTAGTATAATGTTTCGGACAGGCCCGCCTGAAGCTTTCTTT
>TRBJ2-1|-|-|TRBV4-3
CASSQDRGYSYNEQFF
TGCGCCAGCAGCCAAGACCGGGGGTACAGCTACAATGAGCAGTTCTTC
>TRBJ2-1|-|-|TRBV29-1
CSVVAASYNEQFF
TGCAGCGTTGTAGCTGCCTCTTACAATGAGCAGTTCTTC
>TRBJ1-1|TRBD1|-|TRBV19
CASSMTGGNTEAFF
TGTGCCAGTAGTATGACAGGGGGGAACACTGAAGCTTTCTTT
>TRBJ1-2|-|-|TRBV27
CASSLNGASWDGYTF
TGTGCCAGCAGTTTAAATGGAGCATCCTGGGATGGCTACACCTTC
>TRBJ2-5|-|-|TRBV7-9
CASTPQGLVETQYF
TGTGCCAGCACCCCGCAGGGTTTAGTAGAGACCCAGTACTTC
>TRBJ2-5|-|-|TRBV15
CATSNRGQWGETQYF
TGTGCCACCAGCAACCGTGGACAGTGGGGGGAGACCCAGTACTTC
>TRBJ2-7|TRBD2|-|TRBV2
CASAASGITYEQYF
TGTGCCAGCGCGGCGAGCGGGATCACCTACGAGCAGTACTTC
>TRBJ1-1|TRBD1|once|TRBV5-1
CASSSATGGGTEAFF
TGCGCCAGCAGCTCCGCGACAGGGGGAGGGACTGAAGCTTTCTTT
>TRBJ1-2|-|-|TRBV14
CASSPQGLRNYGYTF
TGTGCCAGCAGCCCTCAGGGATTGCGGAACTATGGCTACACCTTC
>TRBJ1-5|TRBD1|-|TRBV5-6
CASSRNRGGDQPQHF
TGTGCCAGCAGCCGGAACAGGGGAGGTGATCAGCCCCAGCATTTT
>TRBJ2-7|TRBD2|-|TRBV28
CASCLSGRAYEQYF
TGTGCCAGCTGCCTTAGCGGGAGGGCCTACGAGCAGTACTTC
>TRBJ1-4|-|few|TRBV10-2
CASSDRGSNEKLFF
TGCGCCAGCAGTGACAGGGGTAGTAATGAAAAACTGTTTTTT
>TRBJ1-4|-|-|TRBV30
CAWKFGTQNEKLFF
TGTGCCTGGAAATTTGGGACACAAAATGAAAAACTGTTTTTT
>TRBJ1-4|-|-|TRBV7-9
CASSLSSGENEKLFF
TGTGCCAGCAGCTTATCGTCAGGGGAGAATGAAAAACTGTTTTTT
>TRBJ2-2|TRBD2|-|TRBV28
CASSSGLAGVPGELFF
TGTGCCAGCAGTTCGGGACTAGCGGGAGTCCCCGGGGAGCTGTTTTTT
>TRBJ1-1|-|once|TRBV28
CASSFLDRRNTEAFF
TGTGCCAGCAGTTTTCTCGACAGGAGGAACACTGAAGCTTTCTTT
>TRBJ1-2|-|-|TRBV6-5
CASSRDPRVYGYTF
TGTGCCAGCAGCCGAGACCCCAGGGTCTATGGCTACACCTTC
>TRBJ2-3|TRBD2|-|TRBV5-4
CASSLRLAGGLNTQYF
TGTGCCAGCAGCTTGAGGCTAGCGGGGGGGCTGAATACGCAGTATTTT